The 11 T cell receptor beta chains below were found in one sample sequenced in a study of T cell changes during pregnancy in multiple sclerosis. This table comes from immunoSEQ multiplex PCR, and its TCRdb copy is limited to in-frame clones, with some not included. The table has about 40,000 clones, roughly 87% seen once. Here the sequenced sample was CD4+ T cells from peripheral blood mononuclear cells, taken in the first trimester of pregnancy. The receptor set was obtained from a female donor with multiple sclerosis, enrolled in a pregnancy study.

The chain's CDR3 is CASSQDIRLRISGDPHEQFF. The CDR3 DNA sequence: TGCGCCAGCAGCCAAGATATCCGCCTCCGAATTAGCGGGGACCCCCATGAGCAGTTCTTC. V is TRBV4-3 and J is TRBJ2-1, with 8 bases that match TRBD2. The germline V gene encodes CDR1 LGHNA and CDR2 YSLEER. The CDR3 is 20 residues long. J gave up 8 bases and V 0 bases, and 21 bases lay outside the gene matches.

The chain has TRBV19 and TRBJ1-5; 8 bases are a match to TRBD1. The germline gives CDR1 LNHDA, CDR2 SQIVND (reference sequence). The CDR3 runs 14 residues. The V gene end was trimmed by 1 base and the J gene end by 6 bases; junction bases not matched to a gene: 2. CDR3 in amino acids: CASSIVRGPQPQHF. CDR3 sequence (DNA): TGTGCCAGTAGTATAGTCAGGGGGCCTCAGCCCCAGCATTTT. The full variable domain, with the rest looked up from reference TRBV19 and TRBJ1-5, is DGGITQSPKYLFRKEGQNVTLSCEQNLNHDAMYWYRQDPGQGLRLIYYSQIVNDFQKGDIAEGYSVSREKKESFPLTVTSAQKNPTAFYLCASSIVRGPQPQHFGDGTRLSIL.

The chain has TRBV27 and TRBJ1-5, with a weak D call TRBD1 (5 bases). The CDR3 runs to 15 residues. V was cut by 4 bases and J by 0 bases, with 10 bases left in between. The germline V gene has CDR1 MNHEY and CDR2 SMNVEV (reference sequence). The CDR3 bases are TGTGCCAGCAGTTCGACAGATTATAGCAATCAGCCCCAGCATTTT. This codes for CASSSTDYSNQPQHF.

The chain carries TRBV7-2 and TRBJ2-5, with TRBD2 matching over 12 bases. V trimming: 3 bases; J trimming: 9 bases; junction bases outside the gene matches: 14. Germline-derived CDR1 and CDR2 are SGHTA and FQGNSA. The CDR3 is made up of 17 amino acids. CDR3 loop: CASSLDASGGALYSQYF. The CDR3 nucleotides are TGTGCCAGCAGCTTGGACGCTAGCGGGGGGGCGCTCTATTCCCAGTACTTC. The variable domain in full, with the rest retrieved from reference TRBV7-2 and TRBJ2-5, is GAGVSQSPSNKVTEKGKDVELRCDPISGHTALYWYRQSLGQGLEFLIYFQGNSAPDKSGLPSDRFSAERTGGSVSTLTIQRTQQEDSAVYLCASSLDASGGALYSQYFGPGTRLLVL.

The CDR3 region has the DNA TGTGCCAGCCGGGACAGGGGAACAGATACGCAGTATTTT. This sequence encodes CASRDRGTDTQYF. V is TRBV19 and J is TRBJ2-3; 10 nucleotides align to TRBD1. The germline CDR1 and CDR2 sequences are LNHDA and SQIVND (reference sequence). Trimming at V came to 9 bases and at J to 3 bases, leaving 3 bases not matched to a gene. CDR3 length: 13 residues.

This chain links TRBV7-2 with TRBJ2-5; D is unresolved. Trimming pared 2 bases from V and 4 bases from J, leaving 8 bases between. The germline V gene encodes CDR1 SGHTA and CDR2 FQGNSA. This CDR3 is built from 13 residues. CDR3 in DNA: TGTGCCAGCAGCTTATCTACCCCAGAGACCCAGTACTTC. Translated: CASSLSTPETQYF.

The chain links TRBV6-5 to TRBJ1-6; 9 nucleotides match TRBD1. CDR1 is MNHEY and CDR2 is SVGAGI in the germline V gene. V lost 5 bases, J lost 15 bases, and 5 bases stayed unmatched. The CDR3 has 12 amino acids. CDR3 nucleotides: TGTGCCAGCAGTAAGGGACAGGGAGTCCTCCACTTT. This gives the protein CASSKGQGVLHF.

The V and J genes are TRBV11-1 and TRBJ2-6, with no clear D. There are 15 residues in the CDR3. Germline V CDR1 and CDR2: SGHAT, FQDESV (reference sequence). V dropped 5 bases and J dropped 0 bases, with 8 bases sitting between them. The CDR3 loop reads CASSNTDSGANVLTF. In DNA, the CDR3 is TGTGCCAGCAGCAACACAGACTCTGGGGCCAACGTCCTGACTTTC.

V and J are TRBV29-1 and TRBJ2-3; 14 nucleotides line up with TRBD2. V dropped 6 bases and J dropped 3; count of bases not matched to a gene: 5. The CDR3 length is 15 residues. Looked up from germline, CDR1 is SQVTM and CDR2 is ANQGSEA. CDR3 bases: TGCAGCGTGACTGGACTAGCGGGAGGAACAGATACGCAGTATTTT. It translates to CSVTGLAGGTDTQYF.

V gene TRBV18 combines with J gene TRBJ2-7; weak D call: TRBD1 (6 bases). The CDR3 length is 12 residues. CDR1 is KGHSH and CDR2 is LQKENI in the germline V gene. The V end was cut by 3 bases, the J end by 8 bases, with 11 bases between. CDR3 sequence: CASSPIGQQQYF. CDR3 sequence (DNA): TGTGCCAGCTCACCCATTGGACAGCAGCAGTACTTC. Full variable domain (remainder filled in from reference TRBV18 and TRBJ2-7): NAGVMQNPRHLVRRRGQEARLRCSPMKGHSHVYWYRQLPEEGLKFMVYLQKENIIDESGMPKERFSAEFPKEGPSILRIQQVVRGDSAAYFCASSPIGQQQYFGPGTRLTVT.

V usage is TRBV6-1 and J usage is TRBJ1-3; maybe TRBD1 (6 bases). V was cut by 4 bases and J by 1 base, with 14 bases left in between. This CDR3 region has 16 residues. Germline V gene data show CDR1 as MNHNS and CDR2 as SASEGT. DNA of the CDR3: TGTGCCAGCAGTGCGACGGACAGTCCATCTGGAAACACCATATATTTT. Amino acids: CASSATDSPSGNTIYF.